Below are 29 T cell receptor beta chains sequenced from a single sample in a study of spatial heterogeneity in lung cancer. Overall study results and limits: Tumor mutation count correlated with how many alpha and beta TCRs expanded intratumorally.

These TCRs are of unknown antigen specificity. TCRdb ran MiXCR on the 5' RACE reads and lists one entry per CDR3 protein. The repertoire holds about 9,800 distinct CDR3 sequences, with about 54% as singletons. Specified time point: sample taken at primary tumor resection. The source material was lung tumor tissue, sampled at surgery. All receptors derive from a female donor with early-stage non-small cell lung cancer.

The chain couples TRBV28 to TRBJ1-1; D is perhaps TRBD1 (5 bases). V lost 5 bases and J lost 5, with 15 bases in between. The CDR3 consists of 14 residues. Germline CDR1 reads MDHEN; CDR2 reads SYDVKM. For the CDR3, the DNA is TGTGCCAGCAGTCGCCTGGGTGGGGGGACTGAAGCTTTCTTT. As protein: CASSRLGGGTEAFF. The whole variable domain, filled in from reference TRBV28 and TRBJ1-1, reads DVKVTQSSRYLVKRTGEKVFLECVQDMDHENMFWYRQDPGLGLRLIYFSYDVKMKEKGDIPEGYSVSREKKERFSLILESASTNQTSMYLCASSRLGGGTEAFFGQGTRLTVV.

This chain joins TRBV20-1 and TRBJ1-5; a weak D match, TRBD1 (6 bases). This CDR3 region has 14 residues. CDR1 and CDR2 (germline): DFQATT, SNEGSKA (reference sequence). V was trimmed by 1 base and J by 5 bases, leaving 12 bases between them. The CDR3 sequence: CSARVGQTDQPQHF. DNA for the CDR3: TGCAGTGCTAGAGTGGGACAAACGGATCAGCCCCAGCATTTT.

The CDR3 nucleotides read TGTGCCAGCACCTCTTATTCCGGACAGGGGGCTGGCACCGGGGAGCTGTTTTTT. Translation: CASTSYSGQGAGTGELFF. The chain couples TRBV12-3 or TRBV12-4 to TRBJ2-2, with TRBD1 matching 11 bases. V was clipped by 7 bases and J by 4 bases; unmatched bases: 14. This CDR3 has 18 amino acids.

This clonotype was found a few times. This chain uses TRBV7-9 with TRBJ2-3, with 7 positions matching TRBD1. Per the germline V gene, CDR1 is SEHNR and CDR2 is FQNEAQ (reference sequence). V shed 5 bases, J shed 3 bases, and the junction held 8 bases outside the gene matches. CDR3 length: 15 amino acids. The CDR3 sequence is CASSVAGGGTDTQYF. The CDR3 DNA reads TGTGCCAGCAGCGTTGCAGGGGGTGGGACAGATACGCAGTATTTT.

The chain couples TRBV7-8 to TRBJ1-2, with D perhaps matching TRBD1 (5 bases). The CDR3 consists of 16 residues. With 1 base removed from V and 4 bases from J, the gap between germline ends came to 16 bases. CDR1 is SGHVS, CDR2 FQNEAQ, per germline. The CDR3 region has the DNA TGTGCCAGCAGCTTAGAAGGTCTTGGACAAGTCTATGGCTACACCTTC. This encodes CASSLEGLGQVYGYTF.

This rearrangement joins TRBV12-3 or TRBV12-4 to TRBJ1-2, with TRBD1 as a possible D gene (5 bases). V shed 4 bases and J shed 6 bases, with 18 bases lying between them. The CDR3 extends over 15 amino acids. The CDR3 protein is CASSSFGGRSHGYTF. The CDR3 DNA reads TGTGCCAGCAGTTCCTTCGGGGGGAGGTCTCATGGCTACACCTTC.

V and J are TRBV7-9 and TRBJ2-3, with a weak D call TRBD1 (5 bases). The CDR3 contains 13 residues. CDR1 is SEHNR, CDR2 FQNEAQ, per germline (reference sequence). Trimming shortened V by 6 bases and J by 2 bases, and 9 bases separated the two germline ends. Here the CDR3 DNA reads TGTGCCAGCAGTCCCAGGGCCACAGATACGCAGTATTTT. It yields the protein CASSPRATDTQYF.

This clonotype was seen once. The chain recombines TRBV18 with TRBJ1-1; the D is unclear. The V gene's germline CDR1 is KGHSH and CDR2 LQKENI. V was cut by 1 base and J by 0 bases, with 9 bases left in between. The CDR3 runs to 15 residues. CDR3 coding DNA: TGTGCCAGCTCACCACAGTCCGACTTGAACACTGAAGCTTTCTTT. This encodes CASSPQSDLNTEAFF.

The chain joins TRBV3-1 to TRBJ2-3; 8 nucleotides line up with TRBD2. The CDR3 covers 12 residues. The germline V gene has CDR1 LGHDT and CDR2 YNNKEL (reference sequence). V trimming: 5 bases; J trimming: 10 bases; junction bases outside the gene matches: 5. As DNA, the CDR3 is TGTGCCAGCAGCGAAGCGGGGGCCTCGCAGTATTTT. It translates to CASSEAGASQYF.

The rearrangement links TRBV7-9 to TRBJ1-1; tentative D call: TRBD1 (6 bases). Deletions cut 1 base from V and 3 bases from J, with 9 bases between. The CDR3 runs to 14 residues. Germline V gives CDR1 SEHNR, CDR2 FQNEAQ (reference sequence). This CDR3 reads CASSLVSGDTEAFF. CDR3 nucleotides: TGTGCCAGCAGCTTAGTTTCAGGGGACACTGAAGCTTTCTTT.

The chain uses TRBV10-2 and TRBJ1-2, with D maybe TRBD1 (5 bases). V was cut by 6 bases and J by 7 bases, with 18 bases left in between. CDR1 and CDR2 from the germline V gene are WSHSY and SAAADI. The CDR3 contains 14 residues. The CDR3 here is CASRPQEGRGGYTF. CDR3 sequence (DNA): TGCGCCAGCAGACCGCAGGAGGGGCGCGGTGGCTACACCTTC.

This rearrangement joins TRBV20-1 to TRBJ2-7; TRBD2 is a possible D gene (6 bases). Germline V gene data show CDR1 as DFQATT and CDR2 as SNEGSKA (reference sequence). The CDR3 length is 11 residues. V lost 4 bases, J lost 7 bases, and 11 bases lay in between. CDR3 region: CSANGGNEQYF. The CDR3 bases are TGCAGTGCTAATGGGGGGAATGAGCAGTACTTC.

The chain joins TRBV12-3 or TRBV12-4 to TRBJ2-2; D ambiguous. The V and J ends lost 5 bases and 1 base respectively, with 14 bases between them. This CDR3 is built from 16 residues. The CDR3 protein is CASSQVALGNTGELFF. CDR3 in DNA: TGTGCCAGCAGTCAGGTAGCCCTGGGGAACACCGGGGAGCTGTTTTTT.

The chain carries TRBV12-3 or TRBV12-4 and TRBJ2-1; no clear D. V shed 1 base and J shed 7 bases, with 8 bases lying between them. The CDR3 consists of 13 residues. The CDR3: CASSLVGPNEQFF. The CDR3 DNA sequence: TGTGCCAGCAGTTTAGTTGGGCCAAATGAGCAGTTCTTC.

The chain uses TRBV20-1 and TRBJ2-7; a possible D gene is TRBD1 (5 bases). The CDR3 spans 12 residues. Trimming took off 1 base at V and 2 bases at J, with 6 bases between the two ends. The germline CDR1 and CDR2 sequences are DFQATT and SNEGSKA (reference sequence). In nucleotides, the CDR3 is TGCAGTGCTAGAGCAGGGCCCTACGAGCAGTACTTC. Its protein product is CSARAGPYEQYF.

CDR3 protein: CASSMGQGLAEAFF. CDR3 sequence (DNA): TGCGCCAGCAGCATGGGACAGGGTCTAGCTGAAGCTTTCTTT. The chain recombines TRBV5-1 with TRBJ1-1; 9 bases align to TRBD1. In germline, CDR1 is SGHRS, CDR2 YFSETQ. CDR3 size: 14 residues. Unmatched junction bases numbered 7, after V lost 4 bases and J lost 6 bases.

The CDR3 region has the DNA TGTGCCAGCAAAAGGACTTGGAACACCGGGGAGCTGTTTTTT. The encoded protein is CASKRTWNTGELFF. The genes are TRBV9 and TRBJ2-2; possibly TRBD2 for D (5 bases). Germline CDR1 reads SGDLS; CDR2 reads YYNGEE. The CDR3 is made up of 14 amino acids. V was trimmed by 6 bases and J by 1 base, leaving 10 bases between them.

This clonotype was counted a few times. This chain joins TRBV5-5 and TRBJ1-6; D may be TRBD1 (5 bases). Per the germline V gene, CDR1 is SGHKS and CDR2 is YYEKEE (reference sequence). Trimming removed 6 bases at V and 7 bases at J, with 14 bases between. The CDR3 loop spans 14 amino acids. CDR3 nucleotide sequence: TGTGCCAGCAAGACCGGGACCAAGAATTCACCCCTCCACTTT. Its protein product is CASKTGTKNSPLHF.

J is TRBJ1-3 and V is TRBV7-2; D unresolved. The CDR3 runs to 12 residues. Trimming pared 9 bases from V and 0 bases from J, leaving 6 bases between. Germline V CDR1 and CDR2: SGHTA, FQGNSA. In DNA, the CDR3 is TGTGCCAGTCCCTACTCTGGAAACACCATATATTTT. This codes for CASPYSGNTIYF.

J is TRBJ2-7 and V is TRBV5-1, with D tentatively TRBD1 (6 bases). Germline CDR1 reads SGHRS; CDR2 reads YFSETQ. V lost 4 bases and J lost 4, with 15 bases in between. The CDR3 sequence is 14 residues long. CDR3 sequence: CASSLRGGYYEQYF. The CDR3 region has the DNA TGCGCCAGCAGCCTCAGGGGTGGTTATTACGAGCAGTACTTC.

This chain links TRBV30 with TRBJ1-6; 8 bases fit TRBD1. The ends lost 2 bases at V and 8 bases at J; junction bases unmatched: 14. Germline CDR1 and CDR2: GTSNPN and SVGIG (reference sequence). This CDR3 is 17 amino acids long. The CDR3 coding sequence is TGTGCCTGGAGTCCACTTAGGTCCCGCAGGGGGCATTCACCCCTCCACTTT. The encoded protein is CAWSPLRSRRGHSPLHF.

This clonotype was picked up a small number of times. V and J are TRBV6-5 and TRBJ1-6, with D hard to call. CDR1 MNHEY and CDR2 SVGAGI come from the germline V gene. Trimming took 6 bases from V and 5 from J, leaving 14 bases between them. This CDR3 is 15 amino acids long. The CDR3 here is CASRLRTTNNSPLHF. The CDR3 nucleotides read TGTGCCAGCAGATTGCGTACCACCAATAATTCACCCCTCCACTTT.

This sequence joins TRBV10-3 and TRBJ2-1, with 9 bases lining up with TRBD2. V gave up 4 bases and J gave up 8 bases; unmatched junction bases: 6. This CDR3 is built from 14 residues. Looked up from germline, CDR1 is ENHRY and CDR2 is SYGVKD. DNA of the CDR3: TGTGCCATCAGTGCCGGGACTAGCATCGATGAGCAGTTCTTC. This codes for CAISAGTSIDEQFF.

The chain has TRBV20-1 and TRBJ2-3; 7 bases fit TRBD1. Per germline, CDR1 DFQATT and CDR2 SNEGSKA (reference sequence). This CDR3 spans 16 amino acids. J gave up 0 bases and V 3 bases, and 9 bases lay outside the gene matches. The CDR3 DNA is TGCAGTGCTAGTAAGGGGGCTCTAACTAGCACAGATACGCAGTATTTT. Translation: CSASKGALTSTDTQYF.

This chain uses TRBV7-3 with TRBJ2-5, with D perhaps matching TRBD2 (6 bases). The V gene lost 1 base and the J gene lost 1 base, with 10 bases spanning the gap. Germline values: CDR1 SGHTA, CDR2 FQGTGA. This CDR3 is built from 15 residues. DNA of the CDR3: TGTGCCAGCAGCTTAAGCGGGGCGGCCCAAGAGACCCAGTACTTC. Translating gives CASSLSGAAQETQYF.

By frequency in the sample, this clonotype is medium-sized (0.01 to 0.1%). The CDR3, as DNA: TGTGCCAGCAGTCCGAGAGGGTCGAGATACAATGAGCAGTTCTTC. It encodes CASSPRGSRYNEQFF. The chain links TRBV28 to TRBJ2-1; possibly TRBD2 for D (5 bases). The CDR3 is made up of 15 amino acids. Germline-derived CDR1 and CDR2 are MDHEN and SYDVKM. Trimming left V 5 bases short and J 4 bases short, with 15 bases between. The variable domain in full, completed from reference TRBV28 and TRBJ2-1, reads DVKVTQSSRYLVKRTGEKVFLECVQDMDHENMFWYRQDPGLGLRLIYFSYDVKMKEKGDIPEGYSVSREKKERFSLILESASTNQTSMYLCASSPRGSRYNEQFFGPGTRLTVL.

This chain uses TRBV2 with TRBJ2-5; 8 bases are a match to TRBD1. The CDR3 contains 13 residues. Germline V lookup: CDR1 SNHLY, CDR2 FYNNEI. The junction had 2 bases not matched to a gene; V was cut back by 4 bases and J by 4 bases. CDR3 nucleotides: TGTGCCAGCAGTGGACAGGGGCGAGAGACCCAGTACTTC. Protein sequence: CASSGQGRETQYF.

There are a few counts of this clonotype. This chain connects TRBV20-1 to TRBJ1-1; D is unresolved. The germline V gene encodes CDR1 DFQATT and CDR2 SNEGSKA (reference sequence). V lost 4 bases to trimming and J lost 1 base, with 10 bases between them. The CDR3 consists of 13 residues. CDR3: CSATTGANTEAFF. DNA for the CDR3: TGCAGTGCTACTACTGGAGCGAACACTGAAGCTTTCTTT.

The chain has TRBV23-1 and TRBJ1-1; D possibly corresponds to TRBD1 (5 bases). TRBV23-1 is an open reading frame whose function is uncertain. This CDR3 spans 13 amino acids. V shed 4 bases and J shed 6 bases, with 12 bases lying between them. Here the CDR3 DNA reads TGCGCCAGCAGTCCCACCCCCAGGGCTGAAGCTTTCTTT. Protein: CASSPTPRAEAFF.